A single sample is the source of the 8 T cell receptor beta chains below, sequenced in a study of beta chain features in type 1 diabetes. Reverse transcribing all isolated RNA meant expressed TCRB transcripts were sequenced. Profiled with immunoSEQ multiplex PCR; TCRdb holds only in-frame clones, not every one. The repertoire holds a few hundred thousand clones, with roughly 9.6% as singletons. The sequenced material came from naive CD4+ T cells from blood. The receptors here all came from a woman aged 18-29 years in good health.

The chain recombines TRBV19 with TRBJ2-7; 8 nucleotides align to TRBD1. The V gene's germline CDR1 is LNHDA and CDR2 SQIVND (reference sequence). The CDR3 length is 14 residues. The V segment lost 6 bases and the J segment 3 bases; nucleotides outside the gene matches: 7. CDR3 sequence (DNA): TGTGCCAGTAGACCTCGACAGGGGATCTACGAGCAGTACTTC. It specifies CASRPRQGIYEQYF.

In this sample, this clone turned up a few times. The chain employs TRBV29-1 and TRBJ1-3; D is possibly TRBD1 (6 bases). The germline gives CDR1 SQVTM, CDR2 ANQGSEA. This CDR3 spans 15 amino acids. With 6 bases removed from V and 4 bases from J, the gap between germline ends came to 19 bases. In DNA, the CDR3 is TGCAGCGTCGCCGACACAGGGTCGACAGGAAACACCATATATTTT. This translates into CSVADTGSTGNTIYF.

This chain uses TRBV27 with TRBJ2-1; perhaps TRBD2 as D (6 bases). Germline V gene lookup returns CDR1 MNHEY and CDR2 SMNVEV (reference sequence). V gave up 5 bases and J gave up 10 bases, with 12 bases separating them. The CDR3 runs 12 residues. The CDR3 DNA reads TGTGCCAGCAGTCGGGAGTCGCGGGAGCAGTTCTTC. Protein: CASSRESREQFF.

This clone was counted between two and nine times. The chain has TRBV30 and TRBJ1-2, with D maybe TRBD1 (6 bases). Trimming pared 5 bases from V and 8 bases from J, leaving 12 bases between. The length of the CDR3 is 11 residues. Looked up from germline, CDR1 is GTSNPN and CDR2 is SVGIG (reference sequence). The CDR3 coding sequence is TGTGCCTGGCATACAGGGAACGGCTACACCTTC. The encoded protein is CAWHTGNGYTF.

This rearrangement joins TRBV9 to TRBJ2-2; a weak D match, TRBD1 (5 bases). The CDR3 has 16 amino acids. The germline V gene encodes CDR1 SGDLS and CDR2 YYNGEE. V lost 0 bases, J lost 4 bases, and 13 bases lay in between. DNA of the CDR3: TGTGCCAGCAGCGTAGGTCAGGGTACGATCACCGGGGAGCTGTTTTTT. Amino acid sequence: CASSVGQGTITGELFF.

This clone was detected only a few times. The rearrangement joins TRBV6-5 to TRBJ1-1; D possibly corresponds to TRBD1 (5 bases). V gave up 0 bases and J gave up 8 bases, with 7 bases separating them. The CDR3 is 12 amino acids. Looked up from germline, CDR1 is MNHEY and CDR2 is SVGAGI. The CDR3 DNA is TGTGCCAGCAGTTACTCGGGGGGGGAAGCTTTCTTT. Amino acids: CASSYSGGEAFF.

This clone was counted a few times. V gene TRBV6-1 combines with J gene TRBJ2-1; 8 bases match TRBD2. This CDR3 spans 14 amino acids. V shed 6 bases, J shed 4 bases, and the junction held 5 bases outside the gene matches. Looked up from germline, CDR1 is MNHNS and CDR2 is SASEGT. In DNA form, the CDR3 reads TGTGCCAGCAGGCCTAGCGGGCCTTACAATGAGCAGTTCTTC. This codes for CASRPSGPYNEQFF.

J is TRBJ1-2 and V is TRBV29-1; 7 positions match TRBD1. Looked up from germline, CDR1 is SQVTM and CDR2 is ANQGSEA. The CDR3 sequence is 13 residues long. Trimming took 4 bases from V and 0 from J; bases not matched to a gene: 2. The CDR3: CSVGTGTNYGYTF. The CDR3 DNA reads TGCAGCGTTGGGACAGGTACTAACTATGGCTACACCTTC.